These T cell receptor beta chains were read from a single sample in a study of shared clonotypes between healthy human individuals. TCRdb keeps only in-frame clones here, not all; method: immunoSEQ multiplex PCR. The table lists over 750,000 clones, around 96% of them singletons. Source material: naive CD8+ T cells sorted from blood. All receptors derive from a man aged 30 to 45 in good health. The CDR3 runs from the conserved cysteine through the conserved F or W. A D gene is named only where the DNA matches it firmly. A clone size is listed for some rows: how often the clone was seen (once, few, many), or a class if it is expanded.

D gene	V gene	J gene	clone size	CDR3 protein	CDR3 DNA
TRBD2	TRBV4-1	TRBJ2-1	.	CASSQEEVLAGGNEQFF	TGCGCCAGCAGCCAAGAAGAAGTCCTAGCGGGAGGGAATGAGCAGTTCTTC
.	TRBV29-1	TRBJ2-7	once	CSVQTSYEQYF	TGCAGCGTCCAGACCTCCTACGAGCAGTACTTC
TRBD1	TRBV7-9	TRBJ2-2	.	CASSPRSDRAATGELFF	TGTGCCAGCAGCCCCCGCTCGGACAGGGCCGCCACCGGGGAGCTGTTTTTT
TRBD2	TRBV6-1	TRBJ2-5	.	CASSGRASGRAETQYF	TGTGCCAGCAGTGGAAGGGCTAGCGGGAGGGCAGAGACCCAGTACTTC
.	TRBV27	TRBJ2-4	.	CARAGTVLAKNIQYF	TGTGCCAGGGCCGGGACGGTTCTAGCCAAAAACATTCAGTACTTC
.	TRBV27	TRBJ2-7	.	CASSQYSREGREQYF	TGTGCCAGCAGCCAGTACTCGCGAGAAGGCCGCGAGCAGTACTTC
.	TRBV27	TRBJ2-7	.	CASSLGASARYEQYF	TGTGCCAGCAGTTTAGGGGCTAGCGCGCGCTACGAGCAGTACTTC
TRBD2	TRBV27	TRBJ2-7	.	CASSPGLAGTREQYF	TGTGCCAGCAGTCCGGGACTAGCGGGAACTCGCGAGCAGTACTTC
.	TRBV11-2	TRBJ2-7	once	CASSLTGRGLYEQYF	TGTGCCAGCAGCTTAACCGGGAGGGGGCTTTACGAGCAGTACTTC
.	TRBV5-6	TRBJ1-5	.	CASSLGRGVGHQPQHF	TGTGCCAGCAGCTTGGGGAGAGGGGTAGGTCATCAGCCCCAGCATTTT
.	TRBV7-9	TRBJ2-3	.	CASSLRLPSTDTQYF	TGTGCCAGCAGCTTACGTCTACCGAGCACAGATACGCAGTATTTT
.	TRBV28	TRBJ1-2	.	CASSLSLWDGYTF	TGTGCCAGCAGTTTAAGCCTTTGGGATGGCTACACCTTC
.	TRBV7-9	TRBJ2-7	.	CASSLARVGYEQYF	TGTGCCAGCAGCTTAGCGCGGGTTGGTTACGAGCAGTACTTC
.	TRBV10-2	TRBJ2-6	once	CASLSGGANVLTF	TGCGCCAGCCTCAGCGGTGGGGCCAACGTCCTGACTTTC
.	TRBV30	TRBJ2-2	.	CAWSEAGRVGGELFF	TGTGCCTGGAGCGAAGCGGGCAGGGTTGGCGGGGAGCTGTTTTTT
TRBD2	TRBV10-3	TRBJ2-7	.	CAIRGTSDEQYF	TGTGCCATCAGGGGGACTAGCGACGAGCAGTACTTC
.	TRBV11-3	TRBJ2-2	.	CASSQTGGLAGELFF	TGTGCCAGCAGCCAGACTGGCGGGTTGGCCGGGGAGCTGTTTTTT
TRBD2	TRBV14	TRBJ2-3	.	CASSQDRLAGGNTDTQYF	TGTGCCAGCAGCCAAGATCGACTAGCGGGAGGAAACACAGATACGCAGTATTTT
TRBD2	TRBV5-1	TRBJ2-1	.	CASSLLPGTSGNRREQFF	TGCGCCAGCAGCTTACTACCCGGGACTAGCGGAAATCGGCGGGAGCAGTTCTTC
TRBD2	TRBV7-3	TRBJ2-7	.	CASSFGGGGYEQYF	TGTGCCAGCAGCTTTGGCGGGGGTGGCTACGAGCAGTACTTC
TRBD2	TRBV27	TRBJ2-1	.	CASHQGTSGYNEQFF	TGTGCCAGTCACCAGGGGACTAGCGGATACAATGAGCAGTTCTTC
TRBD1	TRBV9	TRBJ1-2	.	CASTDRVDGYTF	TGTGCCAGCACCGACAGGGTGGATGGCTACACCTTC
.	TRBV5-4	TRBJ2-7	.	CASSLAQAPYEQYF	TGTGCCAGCAGCTTGGCTCAGGCCCCCTACGAGCAGTACTTC
.	TRBV9	TRBJ1-2	.	CASSSRDGYTF	TGTGCCAGCAGCTCCCGCGATGGCTACACCTTC
TRBD2	TRBV19	TRBJ2-7	.	CASSGLAGGEQYF	TGTGCCAGTAGCGGACTAGCGGGAGGCGAGCAGTACTTC
.	TRBV5-5	TRBJ2-7	.	CASSLTGWEQYF	TGTGCCAGCAGCTTAACGGGGTGGGAGCAGTACTTC
TRBD1	TRBV9	TRBJ1-2	.	CASSVYRTGGGYTF	TGTGCCAGCAGCGTCTACCGGACAGGCGGAGGCTACACCTTC
TRBD2	TRBV27	TRBJ2-7	.	CASSRSSGSYEQYF	TGTGCCAGCAGTCGGTCTAGCGGCTCCTACGAGCAGTACTTC
.	TRBV18	TRBJ2-1	.	CASPKAAVSPGVSNEQFF	TGTGCCAGCCCAAAGGCAGCTGTTTCCCCGGGAGTGAGCAATGAGCAGTTCTTC
.	TRBV19	TRBJ2-1	.	CASSIEGTNKYNEQFF	TGTGCCAGTAGTATAGAGGGTACAAATAAATACAATGAGCAGTTCTTC
TRBD2	TRBV5-1	TRBJ2-7	.	CASSLGLLAGGPGEQYF	TGCGCCAGCAGCTTGGGGTTGCTAGCGGGAGGGCCGGGGGAGCAGTACTTC
.	TRBV6-5	TRBJ1-1	.	CASTDGQFLNTEAFF	TGTGCCAGCACCGACGGGCAGTTTTTGAACACTGAAGCTTTCTTT
.	TRBV11-2	TRBJ1-1	.	CASSLYQGTTVEAFF	TGTGCCAGCAGCTTATATCAGGGGACGACTGTTGAAGCTTTCTTT
.	TRBV28	TRBJ1-1	.	CASRGWTEAFF	TGTGCCAGCAGGGGGTGGACTGAAGCTTTCTTT
.	TRBV9	TRBJ1-1	.	CASSVGGQPTEAFF	TGTGCCAGCAGCGTGGGAGGTCAGCCCACTGAAGCTTTCTTT
TRBD2	TRBV28	TRBJ2-7	.	CASSLILAGTIDYEQYF	TGTGCCAGCAGTTTAATCCTTGCCGGGACTATTGACTACGAGCAGTACTTC
.	TRBV7-6	TRBJ1-2	.	CASSLGPARRTPREDGYTF	TGTGCCAGCAGCTTAGGCCCTGCGCGGCGCACCCCCAGAGAAGATGGCTACACCTTC
.	TRBV6-5	TRBJ2-1	.	CASSWTRPPNEQFF	TGTGCCAGCAGTTGGACCCGTCCTCCCAATGAGCAGTTCTTC
.	TRBV4-1	TRBJ2-1	once	CASSQAGITRNEQFF	TGCGCCAGCAGCCAAGCTGGGATCACACGGAATGAGCAGTTCTTC
.	TRBV7-2	TRBJ2-1	.	CASSLSGGRHYNEQFF	TGTGCCAGCAGCTTATCTGGAGGGAGGCACTACAATGAGCAGTTCTTC
TRBD2	TRBV2	TRBJ2-3	.	CASKLSGIRDTQYF	TGTGCCAGCAAATTGAGCGGGATCCGAGATACGCAGTATTTT
.	TRBV15	TRBJ2-7	.	CATSTDGSYEQYF	TGTGCCACCAGTACGGACGGAAGCTACGAGCAGTACTTC
TRBD1	TRBV2	TRBJ2-2	.	CASSSGTGGTGELFF	TGTGCCAGCAGTTCCGGGACAGGGGGCACCGGGGAGCTGTTTTTT
.	TRBV5-4	TRBJ1-1	.	CASSLEAPNLNTEAFF	TGTGCCAGCAGCCTCGAGGCACCCAACCTGAACACTGAAGCTTTCTTT
.	TRBV5-8	TRBJ2-7	.	CASRTLSGRHEQYF	TGTGCCAGCAGGACCCTCTCGGGGCGCCACGAGCAGTACTTC
TRBD2	TRBV10-3	TRBJ2-7	.	CAISEVGGSSYEQYF	TGTGCCATCAGTGAAGTGGGCGGGAGTTCTTACGAGCAGTACTTC
.	TRBV4-3	TRBJ2-2	.	CASSQGARDTGELFF	TGCGCCAGCAGCCAAGGGGCTAGGGACACCGGGGAGCTGTTTTTT
.	TRBV12-5	TRBJ1-5	.	CASGLGMGQPQHF	TGTGCTAGTGGTTTGGGTATGGGTCAGCCCCAGCATTTT
TRBD2	TRBV10-1	TRBJ2-3	.	CASSDPSGSSPISQYF	TGCGCCAGCAGTGACCCTAGCGGGAGTAGTCCGATCTCGCAGTATTTT